This is a list of T cell receptor beta chains from one sample in a study of Graves' ophthalmopathy and Graves' hyperthyroidism. TCRdb recomputed calls from the multiplex PCR reads with MiXCR, one row per CDR3 protein. Here the sample spans approximately 210,000 distinct CDR3 sequences, less than 30% being singletons. Sequencing used peripheral blood. The receptor source for this set is a man aged 45-60 years with Graves' ophthalmopathy. Each CDR3 is given without its conserved first and last residue. Fields, in order: CDR3 length, V gene, J gene, D gene, CDR3 protein. A D gene is named only where the DNA matches it firmly.

13,TRBV27,TRBJ2-7,.,ASSTLTGRSYEQY
13,TRBV4-1,TRBJ2-7,.,ASSQELAPVYEQY
12,TRBV7-9,TRBJ1-6,.,ASSLVGPFHPLH
12,TRBV28,TRBJ2-5,TRBD2,ASSLGLAQETQY
13,TRBV12-5,TRBJ1-1,.,ASGLSRDLNTEAF
12,TRBV28,TRBJ1-2,.,ASRVKTWNNGYT
10,TRBV10-3,TRBJ2-3,TRBD2,AIRGGADTQY
11,TRBV6-2/TRBV6-3,TRBJ2-2,.,ASSRTESGELF
11,TRBV24-1,TRBJ2-7,.,ATSDVQGGEQY
12,TRBV28,TRBJ2-2,.,ATLGSGGAGELF
11,TRBV5-6,TRBJ1-2,.,ASSLGQDYGYT
16,TRBV4-2,TRBJ2-5,TRBD2,ASSQELAGGAQKETQY
12,TRBV5-6,TRBJ2-7,TRBD1,ASRSGQPSYEQY
12,TRBV7-2,TRBJ2-7,TRBD2,ASSYSGPTYEQY
11,TRBV12-3/TRBV12-4,TRBJ1-1,.,ASSFSSGTEAF
11,TRBV7-6,TRBJ1-2,.,ASSLAPWDGYT
14,TRBV14,TRBJ2-7,TRBD1,ASSRLTGQGRYEQY
15,TRBV7-3,TRBJ2-6,TRBD2,ASSLPSGGPGANVLT
11,TRBV6-5,TRBJ1-2,.,ASSWRREYGYT
11,TRBV6-5,TRBJ1-2,.,ASSYQGLVGYT
14,TRBV9,TRBJ2-7,.,ASSVEAGTQGYEQY
12,TRBV12-3/TRBV12-4,TRBJ1-1,.,ASRMTGFNTEAF
13,TRBV28,TRBJ1-1,.,ASRLRGGLHTEAF
11,TRBV6-1,TRBJ1-5,TRBD1,ATGTVYNQPQH
17,TRBV19,TRBJ2-2,TRBD1,ASSIAVSETGDDTGELF
14,TRBV19,TRBJ1-5,.,ATSPVKGRDNQPQH
13,TRBV7-2,TRBJ1-3,.,ASSLGGVAGNTIY
11,TRBV11-1,TRBJ2-5,.,ASSFGDFETQC
13,TRBV3-1,TRBJ1-2,.,ASSQDPNSLYGYT
13,TRBV4-1,TRBJ1-1,.,ASSQPSEWAREAF
15,TRBV6-5,TRBJ2-7,TRBD2,ASSYSIQRGSSYEQY
10,TRBV19,TRBJ1-2,.,ASSRLNYGYT
10,TRBV7-2,TRBJ2-7,.,ASSLGSREQY
14,TRBV9,TRBJ1-3,TRBD1,ASSLGQGAIGNTIY
16,TRBV28,TRBJ2-7,TRBD2,ASSLTSGRQILSYEQY
13,TRBV7-2,TRBJ2-7,.,ASSLSRGVSYEQY
11,TRBV12-3/TRBV12-4,TRBJ2-7,.,ASRGMDSYEQY
16,TRBV6-2/TRBV6-3,TRBJ2-7,TRBD2,ASSAASGTSRGYYEQY
13,TRBV27,TRBJ1-5,.,ASSPNRWGAQPQH
12,TRBV28,TRBJ2-7,.,ASSLSGSVDEQY
10,TRBV6-1,TRBJ2-5,.,ASWSFQETQY
13,TRBV6-1,TRBJ2-5,TRBD2,ASSILAGVQETQY
13,TRBV6-5,TRBJ2-7,TRBD2,ASSYGTSGILKQY
13,TRBV7-2,TRBJ1-6,.,ASSPIGGNNSPLH
12,TRBV29-1,TRBJ1-1,TRBD1,SVVRGAHGSEAF
9,TRBV6-2/TRBV6-3,TRBJ1-1,.,ASSYGVGAF